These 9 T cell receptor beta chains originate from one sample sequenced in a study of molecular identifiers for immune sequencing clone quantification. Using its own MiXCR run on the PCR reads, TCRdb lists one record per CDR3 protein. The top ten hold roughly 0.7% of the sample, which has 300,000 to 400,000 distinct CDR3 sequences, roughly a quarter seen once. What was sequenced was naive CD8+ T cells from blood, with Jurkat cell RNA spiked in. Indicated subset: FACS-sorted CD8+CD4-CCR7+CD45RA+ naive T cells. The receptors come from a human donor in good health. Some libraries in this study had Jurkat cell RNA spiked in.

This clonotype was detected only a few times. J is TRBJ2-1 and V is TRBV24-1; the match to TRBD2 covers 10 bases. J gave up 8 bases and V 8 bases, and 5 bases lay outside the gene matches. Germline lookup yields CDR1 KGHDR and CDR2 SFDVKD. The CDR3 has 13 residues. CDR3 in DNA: TGTGCCACCACAGCGGGAGGGGCCTATGAGCAGTTCTTC. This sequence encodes CATTAGGAYEQFF.

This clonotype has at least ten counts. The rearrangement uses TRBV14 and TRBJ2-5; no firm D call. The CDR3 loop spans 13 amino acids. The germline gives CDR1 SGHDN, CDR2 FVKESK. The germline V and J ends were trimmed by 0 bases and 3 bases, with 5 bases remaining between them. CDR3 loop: CASSQETEETQYF. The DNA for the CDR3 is TGTGCCAGCAGCCAAGAGACCGAAGAGACCCAGTACTTC.

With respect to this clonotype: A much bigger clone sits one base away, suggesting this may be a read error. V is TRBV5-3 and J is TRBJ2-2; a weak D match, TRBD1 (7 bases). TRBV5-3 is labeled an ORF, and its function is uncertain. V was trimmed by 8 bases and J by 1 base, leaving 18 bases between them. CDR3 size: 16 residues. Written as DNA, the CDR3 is TGTGCCAGCTGCTTGGCGGGACAGCTGAACACCGGGGAGCTGTTTTTT. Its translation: CASCLAGQLNTGELFF.

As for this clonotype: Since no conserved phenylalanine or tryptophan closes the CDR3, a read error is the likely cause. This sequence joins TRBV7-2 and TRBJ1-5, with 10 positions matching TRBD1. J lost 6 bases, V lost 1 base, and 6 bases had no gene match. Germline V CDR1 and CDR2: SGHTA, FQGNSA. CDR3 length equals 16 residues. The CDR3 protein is CASSLVDRGVTQPQHL. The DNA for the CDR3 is TGTGCCAGCAGCTTAGTGGACAGGGGGGTAACTCAGCCCCAGCATCTT.

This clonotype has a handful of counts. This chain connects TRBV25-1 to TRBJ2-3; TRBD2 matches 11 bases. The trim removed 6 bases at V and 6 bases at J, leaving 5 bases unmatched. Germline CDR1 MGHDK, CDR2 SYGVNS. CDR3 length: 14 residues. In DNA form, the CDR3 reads TGTGCCAGCAGCCTAGCGGGGGGATGGGATACGCAGTATTTT. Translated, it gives CASSLAGGWDTQYF.

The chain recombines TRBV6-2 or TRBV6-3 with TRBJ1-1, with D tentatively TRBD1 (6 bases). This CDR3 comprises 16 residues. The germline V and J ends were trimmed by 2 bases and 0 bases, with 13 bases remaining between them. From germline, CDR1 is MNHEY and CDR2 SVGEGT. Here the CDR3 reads CASSYDRSKMNTEAFF. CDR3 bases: TGTGCCAGCAGTTACGACAGGTCGAAAATGAACACTGAAGCTTTCTTT.

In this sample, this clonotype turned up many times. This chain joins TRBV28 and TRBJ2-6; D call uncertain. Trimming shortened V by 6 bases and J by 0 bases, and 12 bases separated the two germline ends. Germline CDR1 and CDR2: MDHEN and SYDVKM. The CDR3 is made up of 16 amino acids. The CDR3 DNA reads TGTGCCAGCAGCCTAATCCACGGCTCTGGGGCCAACGTCCTGACTTTC. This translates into CASSLIHGSGANVLTF.

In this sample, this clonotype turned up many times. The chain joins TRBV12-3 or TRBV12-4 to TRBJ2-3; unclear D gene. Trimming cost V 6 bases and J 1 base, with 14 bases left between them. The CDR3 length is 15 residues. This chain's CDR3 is CASSNRHGGTDTQYF. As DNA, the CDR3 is TGTGCCAGCAGCAACCGGCACGGTGGCACAGATACGCAGTATTTT.

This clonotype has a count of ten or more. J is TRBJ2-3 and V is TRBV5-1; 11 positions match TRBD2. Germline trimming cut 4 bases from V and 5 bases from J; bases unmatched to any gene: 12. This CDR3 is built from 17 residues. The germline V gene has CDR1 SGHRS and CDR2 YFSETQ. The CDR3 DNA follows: TGCGCCAGCAGCCAGTCTATAGCGGGAGGGCCCGTAGATACGCAGTATTTT. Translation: CASSQSIAGGPVDTQYF.